This T cell receptor (beta chain) was obtained from a study of T cells in narcolepsy. Germline V gives CDR1 LNHDA, CDR2 SQIVND (reference sequence). V was shortened by 8 bases and J by 6 bases, with 20 bases between the two germline ends. The CDR3 extends over 15 amino acids. Produced via immunoSEQ multiplex PCR; TCRdb's table is partial and in-frame only. The sample lists 24,000 or so clones, approximately 84% occurring once. This clone was seen a handful of times. The sample taken for sequencing was CD45RA- memory CD4+ T cells from PBMCs. This rearrangement joins TRBV19 to TRBJ1-5; D perhaps matches TRBD1 (6 bases). The TCR sequence derives from a human donor with narcolepsy. The CDR3 protein is CASVPRGADSQPQHF. DNA of the CDR3: TGTGCCAGTGTCCCACGGGGGGCTGATAGTCAGCCCCAGCATTTT.